In its sample, the clone carrying this TCR beta chain was seen a few times. The data originate from a study of blood T cells in healthy people across ages. Per the germline V gene, CDR1 is SQVTM and CDR2 is ANQGSEA. This CDR3 has 10 amino acids. Next came a second PCR, run for about 6 to 11 cycles, which used a sample-barcoded 5' primer along with a J-beta primer mix. Carrying 12 random nucleotides, a template-switch adaptor labeled each individual cDNA molecule. MiXCR, run by TCRdb on the 5' RACE reads, gives a single entry per CDR3 protein. Of 700,000 to 900,000 distinct CDR3 sequences detected, 25% to 30% appear once; the ten largest clones hold roughly 3.1%. These data are also associated with another study on T cells of mothers and their children. That work contributes: Every microgram of extracted RNA entered cDNA synthesis, around 1.6 ug per 15 ul. Reads obtained per mother exceeded 8 million TCR beta CDR3 reads, with several million obtained per child.

Sequenced input: blood. The J gene is TRBJ2-1, the V gene TRBV29-1; either TRBD1 or TRBD2 may supply D (5 bases each). The clonotype comes from a boy aged 10-17 years in good health. The CDR3 DNA reads as TGCATCGCCCGGGGCGATGAGCAGTTCTTC. Residues: CIARGDEQFF.